The 20 T cell receptor beta chains below were found in one sample sequenced in a study of T cell repertoires and HLA-DP antigens. Their target antigens are unknown. TCRdb's table, derived via immunoSEQ multiplex PCR, lists solely in-frame clones and lacks some. The sample has about 110,000 clones; roughly 92% are singletons. Sequencing input: CD4+ T cells from PBMCs. All receptors derive from a woman between 18 and 30 years old in good health and CMV-seronegative.

The chain has TRBV6-1 and TRBJ1-5; 7 bases map to TRBD1. J lost 0 bases, V lost 1 base, and 9 bases had no gene match. The germline V gene encodes CDR1 MNHNS and CDR2 SASEGT. The CDR3 covers 18 residues. CDR3 residues: CASSEGQGGIYSNQPQHF. CDR3 DNA sequence: TGTGCCAGCAGTGAAGGACAGGGAGGGATCTATAGCAATCAGCCCCAGCATTTT.

V usage is TRBV5-1 and J usage is TRBJ2-2; D remains unclear. This CDR3 is 14 amino acids long. The germline CDR1 and CDR2 sequences are SGHRS and YFSETQ. Trimming removed 2 bases at V and 2 bases at J, with 7 bases between. CDR3 DNA sequence: TGCGCCAGCAGCTTAGTTACCAACACCGGGGAGCTGTTTTTT. This codes for CASSLVTNTGELFF. Full variable domain (outside the CDR3, taken from reference TRBV5-1 and TRBJ2-2): KAGVTQTPRYLIKTRGQQVTLSCSPISGHRSVSWYQQTPGQGLQFLFEYFSETQRNKGNFPGRFSGRQFSNSRSEMNVSTLELGDSALYLCASSLVTNTGELFFGEGSRLTVL.

The chain couples TRBV6-5 to TRBJ1-3, with no clear D. Germline V lookup: CDR1 MNHEY, CDR2 SVGAGI. Between the trimmed V and J ends, which lost 8 bases and 0 bases, there was a span of 8 bases. The CDR3 extends over 13 amino acids. CDR3 in DNA: TGTGCCAGCCACACTGTCTCTGGAAACACCATATATTTT. Residues: CASHTVSGNTIYF.

This rearrangement joins TRBV5-1 to TRBJ2-5, with D unresolved. Looked up from germline, CDR1 is SGHRS and CDR2 is YFSETQ. Trimming took off 0 bases at V and 4 bases at J, with 10 bases between the two ends. The CDR3 is 14 amino acids. The CDR3 is CASSLVGLLETQYF. CDR3 bases: TGCGCCAGCAGCTTGGTTGGGTTACTAGAGACCCAGTACTTC.

This clone was seen a few times. The chain carries TRBV5-1 and TRBJ1-2; D is ambiguous. The CDR3 spans 14 residues. The V gene's germline CDR1 is SGHRS and CDR2 YFSETQ. Trimming pared 3 bases from V and 0 bases from J, leaving 9 bases between. In nucleotides, the CDR3 is TGCGCCAGCAGCTCCGCCGGGACTAACTATGGCTACACCTTC. Amino acids: CASSSAGTNYGYTF.

This clone showed up just once. The chain couples TRBV2 to TRBJ2-3; 11 nucleotides agree with TRBD1. With V trimmed by 5 bases and J by 4 bases, 5 bases remained unmatched. Germline CDR1 and CDR2: SNHLY and FYNNEI. CDR3 length: 15 amino acids. CDR3 loop: CASSWDRGTPDTQYF. CDR3 nucleotides: TGTGCCAGCAGTTGGGACAGGGGGACCCCAGATACGCAGTATTTT.

The gene calls are TRBV5-1 and TRBJ2-1, with 7 bases identical to TRBD2. Germline V CDR1 and CDR2: SGHRS, YFSETQ. The J segment lost 4 bases and the V segment lost 0 bases, leaving 4 bases of the junction unmatched. The CDR3 has 15 residues. The CDR3 protein is CASSLGAGPYNEQFF. CDR3 nucleotides: TGCGCCAGCAGCTTGGGAGCGGGACCTTACAATGAGCAGTTCTTC.

The V and J genes are TRBV9 and TRBJ1-4; D might be TRBD1 (6 bases). The CDR3 length is 15 residues. Germline CDR1 reads SGDLS; CDR2 reads YYNGEE. Trimming stripped 0 bases from V and 7 bases from J, with 13 bases between. The DNA for the CDR3 is TGTGCCAGCAGCGTAGCTACAGGGCAAGGTGAAAAACTGTTTTTT. Translation gives CASSVATGQGEKLFF.

The V and J genes are TRBV2 and TRBJ2-5, with TRBD1 identical over 7 bases. The trim removed 6 bases at V and 4 bases at J, leaving 8 bases unmatched. CDR1 SNHLY and CDR2 FYNNEI come from the germline V gene. CDR3 length equals 14 residues. CDR3 in amino acids: CASRADRAGETQYF. CDR3 in DNA: TGTGCCAGCAGGGCCGACAGGGCCGGAGAGACCCAGTACTTC.

The chain links TRBV27 to TRBJ1-1; D is unclear. The CDR3 runs to 14 residues. From germline, CDR1 is MNHEY and CDR2 SMNVEV (reference sequence). V gave up 2 bases and J gave up 4 bases, with 11 bases separating them. The CDR3 region is CASSLRPFSTEAFF. Written as DNA, the CDR3 is TGTGCCAGCAGTTTAAGACCCTTTAGCACTGAAGCTTTCTTT.

The V gene is TRBV18, the J gene TRBJ2-1; D is possibly TRBD1 or TRBD2 (6 bases each). Germline V gives CDR1 KGHSH, CDR2 LQKENI. V lost 0 bases and J 7 bases, leaving 13 bases between the germline ends. The CDR3 loop spans 15 amino acids. In DNA, the CDR3 is TGTGCCAGCTCACCACCGAGGGGGGAACGAAATGAGCAGTTCTTC. The encoded protein is CASSPPRGERNEQFF.

The gene calls are TRBV6-5 and TRBJ2-1; 8 bases align to TRBD2. V dropped 5 bases and J dropped 7; count of bases not matched to a gene: 10. Germline V gene sequence: CDR1 MNHEY, CDR2 SVGAGI. The CDR3 extends over 15 amino acids. CDR3 DNA sequence: TGTGCCAGCAGTCGTAGCGGGGCGAGAAGGAATGAGCAGTTCTTC. Translating gives CASSRSGARRNEQFF.

V usage is TRBV2 and J usage is TRBJ1-1; D gene ambiguous. Germline V lookup: CDR1 SNHLY, CDR2 FYNNEI. This CDR3 region has 12 residues. The V end was cut by 6 bases, the J end by 6 bases, with 11 bases between. CDR3 sequence: CASSGNGAEAFF. In nucleotides, the CDR3 is TGTGCCAGCAGCGGGAACGGAGCTGAAGCTTTCTTT.

The J gene is TRBJ1-2, the V gene TRBV4-1; no definite D call. Germline CDR1 is MGHRA and CDR2 is YSYEKL. The germline V and J ends were trimmed by 2 bases and 2 bases, with 6 bases remaining between them. CDR3 size: 13 residues. The CDR3 protein is CASSQSVNYGYTF. CDR3 DNA: TGCGCCAGCAGCCAATCGGTAAACTATGGCTACACCTTC.

J is TRBJ2-1 and V is TRBV5-1, with D possibly being TRBD2 (6 bases). CDR3 length: 14 residues. With 3 bases removed from V and 9 bases from J, the gap between germline ends came to 16 bases. The germline V gene has CDR1 SGHRS and CDR2 YFSETQ. The CDR3 region has the DNA TGCGCCAGCAGCTCGTTTATGGGGGGTGGTGAGCAGTTCTTC. Its protein is CASSSFMGGGEQFF.

The CDR3 reads CSVRMGQEINYGYTF. CDR3 sequence (DNA): TGCAGCGTTCGAATGGGACAGGAGATTAACTATGGCTACACCTTC. This chain joins TRBV29-1 and TRBJ1-2, with 8 bases matching TRBD1. This CDR3 is 15 amino acids long. J lost 1 base, V lost 5 bases, and 9 bases had no gene match. Germline-derived CDR1 and CDR2 are SQVTM and ANQGSEA.

The chain recombines TRBV5-1 with TRBJ2-5; 9 bases match TRBD1. J was trimmed by 5 bases and V by 2 bases; bases with no gene match: 4. CDR1 is SGHRS, CDR2 YFSETQ, per germline. This CDR3 comprises 14 residues. CDR3 nucleotides: TGCGCCAGCAGCTTCACAGGGGGCAGGGAGACCCAGTACTTC. Translated, it gives CASSFTGGRETQYF.

CDR3 protein: CATSIRTGDEQYV. The CDR3 DNA sequence: TGTGCCACCAGCATCCGGACAGGGGACGAGCAGTACGTC. This chain connects TRBV15 to TRBJ2-7, with 9 bases identical to TRBD1. The CDR3 contains 13 residues. The germline V gene encodes CDR1 LNHNV and CDR2 YYDKDF (reference sequence). V dropped 4 bases and J dropped 5; count of bases not matched to a gene: 3.

In this sample, this clone turned up a few times. The identical CDR3 is also encoded by other nucleotide sequences in the sample. The chain recombines TRBV4-3 with TRBJ2-3; D is perhaps TRBD2 (5 bases). Trimming removed 3 bases from V and 0 bases from J, with 10 bases in between. This CDR3 is 15 amino acids long. The V gene's germline CDR1 is LGHNA and CDR2 YSLEER. The DNA for the CDR3 is TGCGCCAGCAGCCAGGACTTATCTAGCACAGATACGCAGTATTTT. Amino acids: CASSQDLSSTDTQYF.

The chain joins TRBV30 to TRBJ1-2; TRBD1 matches 7 bases. The CDR3 has 11 amino acids. V gave up 4 bases and J gave up 8 bases; unmatched junction bases: 4. Germline CDR1 GTSNPN, CDR2 SVGIG (reference sequence). The CDR3 reads CAWTMTGGYTF. CDR3 coding DNA: TGTGCCTGGACTATGACAGGGGGCTACACCTTC.